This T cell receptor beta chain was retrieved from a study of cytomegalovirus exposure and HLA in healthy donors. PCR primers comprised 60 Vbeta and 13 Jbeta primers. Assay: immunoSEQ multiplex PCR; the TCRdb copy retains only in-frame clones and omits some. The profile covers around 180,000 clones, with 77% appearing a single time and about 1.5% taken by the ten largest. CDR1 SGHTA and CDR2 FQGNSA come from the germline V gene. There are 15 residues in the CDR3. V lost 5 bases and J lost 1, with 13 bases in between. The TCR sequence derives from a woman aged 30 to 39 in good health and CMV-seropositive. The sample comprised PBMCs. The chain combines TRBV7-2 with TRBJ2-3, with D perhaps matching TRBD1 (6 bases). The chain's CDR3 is CASSPGTWGTDTQYF. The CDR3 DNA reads TGTGCCAGCAGCCCAGGGACATGGGGCACAGATACGCAGTATTTT.